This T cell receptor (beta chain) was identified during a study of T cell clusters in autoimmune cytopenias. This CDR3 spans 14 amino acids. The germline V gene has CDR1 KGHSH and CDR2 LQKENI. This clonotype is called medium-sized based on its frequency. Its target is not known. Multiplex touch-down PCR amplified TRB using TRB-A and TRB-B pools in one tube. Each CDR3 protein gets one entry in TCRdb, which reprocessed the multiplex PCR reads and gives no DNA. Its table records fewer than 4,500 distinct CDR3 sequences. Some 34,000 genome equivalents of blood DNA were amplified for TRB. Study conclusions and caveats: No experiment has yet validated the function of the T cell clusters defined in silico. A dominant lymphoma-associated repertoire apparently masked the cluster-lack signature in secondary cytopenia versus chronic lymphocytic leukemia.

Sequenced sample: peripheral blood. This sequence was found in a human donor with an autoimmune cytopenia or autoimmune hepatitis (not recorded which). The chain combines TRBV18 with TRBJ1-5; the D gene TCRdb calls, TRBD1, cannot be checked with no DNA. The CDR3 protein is CASSPGGSNQPQHF.